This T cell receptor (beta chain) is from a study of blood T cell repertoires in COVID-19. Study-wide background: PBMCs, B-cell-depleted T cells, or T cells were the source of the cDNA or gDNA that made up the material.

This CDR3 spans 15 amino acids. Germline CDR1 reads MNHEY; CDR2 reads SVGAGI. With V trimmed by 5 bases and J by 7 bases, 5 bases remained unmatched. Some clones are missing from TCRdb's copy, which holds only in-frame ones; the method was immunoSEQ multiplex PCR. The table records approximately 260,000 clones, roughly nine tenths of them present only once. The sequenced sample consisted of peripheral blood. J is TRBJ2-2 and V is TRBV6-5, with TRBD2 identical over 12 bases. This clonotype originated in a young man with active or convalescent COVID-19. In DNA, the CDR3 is TGTGCCAGCAGTCAACTAGCGGGGGGAGGCGGGGAGCTGTTTTTT. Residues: CASSQLAGGGGELFF.